The clone carrying this TCR beta chain came up a few times. Indicated time point: persistent/refractory GD, antithyroid drugs over 5 years with positive TRAb. After RNA was extracted from PBMCs, the TCR library was made from it. Sequencing libraries for TCR beta were prepared with iRepertoire HTBI primers and Arm-PCR of CDR3 regions. TCRdb reprocessed the multiplex PCR reads via MiXCR and lists one record per CDR3 protein. The sample records a few hundred thousand distinct CDR3 sequences, around a fifth being singletons. The CDR3 has 14 residues. V was cut by 3 bases and J by 4 bases, with 10 bases left in between. Germline CDR1 and CDR2: MNHGY and SVAAGI. This sample was included in a study of regulatory T cells in long-lasting Graves disease. At the level of the study: Persistent Graves' disease meant over 5 years of antithyroid drugs with positive TSH receptor antibodies.

The source material was peripheral blood mononuclear cells (PBMCs), sampled when the disease was refractory, from a patient treated with antithyroid drugs. The TCR was taken from a female donor with Graves disease. This chain connects TRBV6-9 to TRBJ1-5; D ambiguous. The CDR3 loop reads CASSYGQVNQPQHF. DNA for the CDR3: TGTGCCAGCAGTTACGGGCAGGTAAATCAGCCCCAGCATTTT.